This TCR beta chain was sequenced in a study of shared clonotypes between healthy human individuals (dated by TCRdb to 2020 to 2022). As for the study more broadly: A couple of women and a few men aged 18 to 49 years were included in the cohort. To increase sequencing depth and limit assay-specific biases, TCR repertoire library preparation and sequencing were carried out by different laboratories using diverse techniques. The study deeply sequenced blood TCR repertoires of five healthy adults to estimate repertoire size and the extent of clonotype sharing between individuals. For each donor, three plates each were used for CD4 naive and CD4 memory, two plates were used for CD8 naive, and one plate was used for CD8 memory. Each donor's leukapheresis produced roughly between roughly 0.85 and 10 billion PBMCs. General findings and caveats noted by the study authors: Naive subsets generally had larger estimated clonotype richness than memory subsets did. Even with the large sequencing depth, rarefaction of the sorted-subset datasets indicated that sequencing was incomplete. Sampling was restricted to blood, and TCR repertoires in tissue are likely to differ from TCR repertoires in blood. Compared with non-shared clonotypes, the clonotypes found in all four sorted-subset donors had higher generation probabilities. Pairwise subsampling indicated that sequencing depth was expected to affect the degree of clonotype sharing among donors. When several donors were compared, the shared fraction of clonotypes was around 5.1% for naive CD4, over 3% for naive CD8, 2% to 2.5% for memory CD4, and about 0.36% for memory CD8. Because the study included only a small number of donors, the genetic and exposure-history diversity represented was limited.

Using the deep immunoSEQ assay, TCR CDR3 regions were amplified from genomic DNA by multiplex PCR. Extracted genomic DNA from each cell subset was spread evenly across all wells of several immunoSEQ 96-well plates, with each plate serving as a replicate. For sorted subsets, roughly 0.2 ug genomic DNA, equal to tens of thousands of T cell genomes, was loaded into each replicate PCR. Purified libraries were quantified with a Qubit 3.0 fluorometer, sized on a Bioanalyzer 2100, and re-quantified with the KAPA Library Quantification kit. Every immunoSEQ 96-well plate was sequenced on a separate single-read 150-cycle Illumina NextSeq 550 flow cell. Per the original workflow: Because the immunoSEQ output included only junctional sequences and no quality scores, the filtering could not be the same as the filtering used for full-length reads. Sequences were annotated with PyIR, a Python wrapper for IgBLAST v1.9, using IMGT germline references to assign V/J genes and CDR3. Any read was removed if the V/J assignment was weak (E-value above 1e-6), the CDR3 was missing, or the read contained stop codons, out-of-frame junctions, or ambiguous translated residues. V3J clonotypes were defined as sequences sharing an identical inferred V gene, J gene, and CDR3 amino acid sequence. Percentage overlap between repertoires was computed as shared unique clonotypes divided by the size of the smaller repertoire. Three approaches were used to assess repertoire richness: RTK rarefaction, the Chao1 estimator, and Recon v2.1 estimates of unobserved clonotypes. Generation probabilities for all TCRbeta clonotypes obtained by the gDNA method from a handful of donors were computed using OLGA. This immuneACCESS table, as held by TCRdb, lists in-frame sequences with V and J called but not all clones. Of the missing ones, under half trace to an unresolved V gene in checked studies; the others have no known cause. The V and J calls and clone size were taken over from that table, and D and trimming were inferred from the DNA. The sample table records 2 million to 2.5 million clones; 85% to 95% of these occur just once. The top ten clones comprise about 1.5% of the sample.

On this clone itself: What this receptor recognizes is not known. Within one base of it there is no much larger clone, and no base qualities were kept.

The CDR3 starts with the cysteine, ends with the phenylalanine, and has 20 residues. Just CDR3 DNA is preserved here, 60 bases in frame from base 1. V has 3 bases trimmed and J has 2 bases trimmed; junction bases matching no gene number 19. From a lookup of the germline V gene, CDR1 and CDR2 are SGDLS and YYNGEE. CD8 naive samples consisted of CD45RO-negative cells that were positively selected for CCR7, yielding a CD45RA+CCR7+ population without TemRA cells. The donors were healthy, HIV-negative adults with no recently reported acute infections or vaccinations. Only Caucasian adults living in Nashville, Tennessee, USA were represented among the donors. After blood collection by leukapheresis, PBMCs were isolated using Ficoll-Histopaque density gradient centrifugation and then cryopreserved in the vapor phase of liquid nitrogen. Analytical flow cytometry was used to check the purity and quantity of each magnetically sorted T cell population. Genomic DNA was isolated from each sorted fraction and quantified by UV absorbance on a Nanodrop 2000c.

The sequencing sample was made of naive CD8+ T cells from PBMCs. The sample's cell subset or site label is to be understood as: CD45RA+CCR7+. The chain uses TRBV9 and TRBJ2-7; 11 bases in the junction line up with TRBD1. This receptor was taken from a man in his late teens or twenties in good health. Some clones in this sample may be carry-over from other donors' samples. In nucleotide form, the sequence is TGTGCCAGCAGCGAGAAGCCGGGACAGGGGGTCCCCCAACAGACCTACGAGCAGTACTTC. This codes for CASSEKPGQGVPQQTYEQYF.